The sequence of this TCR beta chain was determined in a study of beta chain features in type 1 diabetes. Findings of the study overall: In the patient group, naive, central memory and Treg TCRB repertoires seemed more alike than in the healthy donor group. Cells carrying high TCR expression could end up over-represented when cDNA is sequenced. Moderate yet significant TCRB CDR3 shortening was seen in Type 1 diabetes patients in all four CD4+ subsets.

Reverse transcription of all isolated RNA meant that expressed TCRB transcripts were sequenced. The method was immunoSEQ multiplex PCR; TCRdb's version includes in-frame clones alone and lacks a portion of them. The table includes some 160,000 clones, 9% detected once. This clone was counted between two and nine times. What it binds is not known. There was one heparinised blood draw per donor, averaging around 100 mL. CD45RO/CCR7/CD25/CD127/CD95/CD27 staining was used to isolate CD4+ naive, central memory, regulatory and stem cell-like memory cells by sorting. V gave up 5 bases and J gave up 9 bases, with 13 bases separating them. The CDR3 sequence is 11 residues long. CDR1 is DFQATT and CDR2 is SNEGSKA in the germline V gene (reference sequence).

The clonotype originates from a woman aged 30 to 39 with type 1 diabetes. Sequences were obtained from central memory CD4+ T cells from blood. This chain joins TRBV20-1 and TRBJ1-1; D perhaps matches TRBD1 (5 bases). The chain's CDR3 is CSAWGNKQAFF. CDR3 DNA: TGCAGTGCTTGGGGCAATAAACAAGCTTTCTTT.